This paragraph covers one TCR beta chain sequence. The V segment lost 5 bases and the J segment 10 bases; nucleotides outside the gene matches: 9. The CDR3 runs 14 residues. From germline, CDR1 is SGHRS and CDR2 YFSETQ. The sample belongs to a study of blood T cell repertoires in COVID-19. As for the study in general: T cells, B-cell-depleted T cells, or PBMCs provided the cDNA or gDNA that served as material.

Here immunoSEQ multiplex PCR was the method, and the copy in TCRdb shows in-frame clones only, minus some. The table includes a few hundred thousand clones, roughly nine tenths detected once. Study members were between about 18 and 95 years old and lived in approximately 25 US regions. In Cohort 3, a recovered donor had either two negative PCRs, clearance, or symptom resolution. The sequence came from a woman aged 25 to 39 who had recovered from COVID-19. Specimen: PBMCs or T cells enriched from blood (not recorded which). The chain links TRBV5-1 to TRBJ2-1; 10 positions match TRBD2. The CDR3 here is CASSLLAGHEEQFF. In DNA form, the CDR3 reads TGCGCCAGCAGTCTACTAGCGGGGCATGAGGAGCAGTTCTTC.